This section outlines one T cell receptor (beta chain) sequence together with its context. Its antigen is not known. Other DNA sequences in the sample encode the same CDR3. The CDR3 runs to 17 residues. The germline V gene has CDR1 LGHNA and CDR2 YNFKEQ. V was pared by 0 bases and J by 9 bases, with 10 bases of the junction left unmatched. Profiled with immunoSEQ multiplex PCR; TCRdb holds only in-frame clones, not every one. The sample lists about 35,000 clones, 85% to 95% seen once, with 21% in the top ten. This sample was taken from a study of graft-versus-host responses after intestinal transplantation. Study-wide background: As for transplant type, recipients had multivisceral, liver-intestinal, or isolated intestinal grafts. Recipients were all induced with anti-thymocyte globulin, then given tacrolimus and steroids for around three years.

Study findings and constraints: Elevated graft-versus-host to host-versus-graft clonal ratios in allografts were recorded for patients with graft-donor T cell macrochimerism. The highest levels of circulating GvH clones went along with early declines in HvG clones after transplant.

Material: unstimulated CD8+ T cells sorted from spleen or lymph node cells, obtained before transplant. The sequence derives from a human donor who was the organ donor for an intestinal transplant. The rearrangement joins TRBV4-2 to TRBJ2-1; 11 nucleotides line up with TRBD2. In DNA form, the CDR3 reads TGTGCCAGCAGCCAAGATCAGGTACTAGCGGGAGCCGGTGAGCAGTTCTTC. Encoded protein: CASSQDQVLAGAGEQFF.